This entry features one T cell receptor beta chain sequence. No cognate antigen has been identified for it. The junction and the germline gene differ at one end; a read error may be behind it. Library generation was performed with multiplex PCR. Sequencing instrument: Illumina HiSeq 4000. iRepertoire HTBI primers and Arm-PCR amplification of CDR3 regions were used to construct TCR beta libraries. Before sequencing, the PCR products went through gel purification. Regarding the original processing steps: A total of 62 TRBV and under 15 TRBJ segments were identified across samples and were used for gene usage analysis of CDR3 amino acid clonotypes. COPE and FqMerger were used to merge the filtered high-quality paired reads into contigs. Contigs were aligned with BLAST to IMGT TRBV, TRBD and TRBJ reference genes, and CDR3 was defined per IMGT. Any clonotype with a frequency above 0.1% was counted as a highly expanded clone. Shannon entropy was used to measure repertoire diversity, and the Gini coefficient was used to measure V-J evenness. A clonotype found in more than one individual was treated as public. TCRdb applied fastp at Q25 and MiXCR to the public reads, then kept only in-frame beta chains. Each CDR3 protein appears once, grouped with its most common genes and DNA. The V and J calls reflect TCRdb's pipeline rather than the authors' work. Present in this sample are hundreds of thousands of distinct CDR3 sequences, about a fifth of which were seen just once. In total, the top ten clones hold roughly 20% of the sample.

The CDR3 runs 15 amino acids, cysteine and phenylalanine included. The sequence is cut down to CDR3 DNA, 45 bases in frame from base 1. The germline V gene yields MNHEY for CDR1 and SVGEGT for CDR2. This sample is drawn from a study of regulatory T cells in long-lasting Graves disease (dated by TCRdb to about 2021). For the study in its entirety: Persistent Graves' disease meant more than 5 years of antithyroid drug treatment with TSH receptor autoantibodies that stayed positive. Persistent Graves' disease patients were compared with newly diagnosed Graves' disease patients by peripheral blood TCR sequencing and RNA sequencing. The study was registered as a clinical trial and conducted in China. A total of some 35 samples underwent TCR sequencing: 13 from persistent and around 20 from newly diagnosed Graves' disease patients. Antithyroid drugs had been taken for approximately 9.7 years on average by persistent Graves' disease patients in the clinical cohort.

The paper's findings and limits, for the study overall: Preferential use of TRBV28, TRBJ1-2 and TRBJ2-5 was observed in persistent disease, whereas TRBV20-1 and TRBJ2-1 were favored in newly diagnosed disease. The small sample size was acknowledged by the authors as a limitation that may reduce accuracy. Only the TCR beta chain was sequenced and analyzed. Because the primary lesion, thyroid tissue, could not be accessed, the study looked at peripheral blood alone. Persistent Graves' disease patients showed lower TCR Shannon entropy and fewer highly expanded clones than newly diagnosed patients, suggesting clonal expansion. More public clonotypes were shared among persistent patients (under 3,000) than among newly diagnosed patients (under 1,000).

The time point tag for this specimen amounts to: persistent/refractory GD, antithyroid drugs over 5 years with positive TRAb. For both TCR sequencing and RNA sequencing, RNA was extracted from PBMCs in TRIzol. Graves' disease was diagnosed according to American Thyroid Association guidelines. The patients came from an endocrinology department in Xi'an, China. Each patient gave approximately 10 milliliters of peripheral blood, collected in an EDTA anticoagulant tube. PBMCs were isolated by Ficoll Paque Plus density gradient separation without further T cell sorting. An Agilent 2100 Bioanalyzer and agarose gel were used to check RNA quality, while a NanoDrop 2000 measured RNA concentration.

Here the sequenced sample was peripheral blood mononuclear cells (PBMCs), taken when the disease was refractory, from a patient treated with antithyroid drugs. The V and J genes are TRBV6-2 or TRBV6-3 and TRBJ1-5; matching of 5 bases hints at TRBD1 as the D gene. This TCR was sampled from a female donor with Graves disease. Here the CDR3 is given as CASRRLGDPNQSQHF. The nucleotide sequence reads TGTGCCAGCAGAAGACTGGGGGACCCCAATCAGTCCCAGCATTTT.